The entry below gives a single T cell receptor (beta chain) sequence along with its context. This CDR3 comprises 14 residues. This specimen comes from a study of monozygotic twins with inflammatory bowel disease. From the 5' RACE reads, TCRdb lists one entry per CDR3 protein and no DNA. This sample's table has 110,000 to 150,000 distinct CDR3 sequences. The sample consisted of blood. V gene TRBV12-3 or TRBV12-4 combines with J gene TRBJ1-4. The clonotype was recovered from a human donor with ulcerative colitis or Crohn's disease, or a healthy co-twin of an affected twin (not recorded which). The chain's CDR3 is CASSFGQVERKLFF.